The rows below give T cell receptor beta chains drawn from one sample of a study of immune cell composition in non-small cell lung cancer. The table came from immunoSEQ multiplex PCR; TCRdb's copy has only in-frame clones and leaves some out. The sample has approximately 9,000 clones; approximately 77% are singletons. Sequences were obtained from non-adjacent lung tissue. All receptors come from a human donor with non-small cell lung cancer. The CDR3 runs from the conserved cysteine through the conserved F or W. D genes are given only for firm matches. Size is omitted from some rows. Given values are once, few, many or a class for expanded clones.

>.|TRBV5-1|TRBJ2-5|.
CASSFYRAPETQYF
TGCGCCAGCAGCTTTTACAGGGCGCCAGAGACCCAGTACTTC
>.|TRBV9|TRBJ2-7|TRBD1
CASSQTGQNEQYF
TGTGCCAGCAGCCAGACAGGGCAAAACGAGCAGTACTTC
>.|TRBV6-1|TRBJ1-5|.
CASSEAASAGAKPQHF
TGTGCCAGCAGTGAAGCCGCATCGGCAGGTGCAAAGCCCCAGCATTTT
>.|TRBV28|TRBJ1-1|.
CASSPGALNTEAFF
TGTGCCAGCAGCCCCGGGGCCCTGAACACTGAAGCTTTCTTT
>few|TRBV28|TRBJ1-6|.
CASSSLLLGRINSPLHF
TGTGCCAGCAGTTCCCTTCTCTTGGGACGGATTAATTCACCCCTCCACTTT
>once|TRBV21-1|TRBJ2-7|.
CASSKRISSYEQYF
TGTGCCAGCAGCAAAAGAATTAGCTCCTACGAGCAGTACTTC
>.|TRBV11-3|TRBJ2-1|.
CASALEAYNEQFF
TGTGCCAGCGCGCTCGAGGCCTACAATGAGCAGTTCTTC
>.|TRBV11-2|TRBJ1-4|.
CASSGTSLGLFF
TGTGCCAGCAGCGGAACTTCTTTGGGACTGTTTTTT
>.|TRBV28|TRBJ2-3|.
CASRQEGTLDTQYF
TGTGCCAGCCGCCAGGAGGGAACATTAGATACGCAGTATTTT
>.|TRBV5-1|TRBJ2-1|TRBD1
CASSLAGQGEGEQFF
TGCGCCAGCAGCTTGGCCGGACAGGGGGAAGGTGAGCAGTTCTTC
>.|TRBV5-1|TRBJ1-2|.
CASSLTTKDGYTF
TGCGCCAGCAGCTTAACTACCAAAGACGGCTACACCTTC
>.|TRBV11-1|TRBJ2-5|TRBD2
CASSYGGAGETQYF
TGTGCCAGCAGCTACGGGGGGGCCGGCGAGACCCAGTACTTC
>.|TRBV5-1|TRBJ2-3|.
CASSLANGQAGTDTQYF
TGCGCCAGCAGCTTGGCTAATGGACAGGCGGGAACAGATACGCAGTATTTT
>.|TRBV7-2|TRBJ2-7|TRBD1
CASSLGQGLYEQYF
TGTGCCAGCAGCTTGGGACAGGGGTTGTACGAGCAGTACTTC
>.|TRBV2|TRBJ2-2|.
CASSDQGTGELFF
TGTGCCAGCAGTGACCAGGGTACCGGGGAGCTGTTTTTT